The sequence of this T cell receptor (beta chain) was determined in a study of blood T cell repertoires in COVID-19. Study at large: Acute and convalescent COVID-19 samples came from the United States, Italy and Spain. T cells, B-cell-depleted T cells, or PBMCs provided the cDNA or gDNA that served as material.

Germline CDR1 SGHVS, CDR2 FNYEAQ. This CDR3 is 12 amino acids long. The V gene lost 4 bases and the J gene lost 6 bases, with 8 bases spanning the gap. Data came from immunoSEQ multiplex PCR; TCRdb stores just in-frame clones and leaves some out. The top ten hold about 12% of the sample, which has 200,000 to 250,000 clones, about 85% seen once. This receptor was obtained from a woman aged 18 to 35 who had recovered from COVID-19. This chain links TRBV7-6 with TRBJ2-3; a possible D gene is TRBD2 (6 bases). Sequencing used peripheral blood. The CDR3 bases are TGTGCCAGCAGCTGGGAGGAGGATACGCAGTATTTT. Residues: CASSWEEDTQYF.